Listed here are 24 T cell receptor beta chains from one sample, sequenced in a study of response to subunit inactivated influenza vaccine. TCRdb used MiXCR to reprocess the RT-PCR reads, holding one entry per CDR3 protein. The sample shows more than 150,000 distinct CDR3 sequences, about 9.3% of them seen only once. The material sequenced was non-naive T cells sorted from PBMCs, taken on the day of vaccination. The receptor source for this set is a man in his fifties who received an inactivated influenza vaccine.

This clonotype was recorded at least ten times. CDR3 protein: CASRPYSGTATSTDTQYF. As DNA, the CDR3 is TGCGCCAGCAGGCCGTACTCCGGGACAGCAACTAGCACAGATACGCAGTATTTT. This sequence joins TRBV5-1 and TRBJ2-3, with 7 bases aligning to TRBD1. The CDR3 covers 18 residues. J lost 0 bases, V lost 5 bases, and 15 bases had no gene match. Per germline, CDR1 SGHRS and CDR2 YFSETQ.

There are a few counts of this clonotype. The chain employs TRBV11-3 and TRBJ2-7; D ambiguous. The CDR3 length is 14 residues. V shed 1 base and J shed 3 bases, with 10 bases lying between them. Germline assignment: CDR1 SGHNT and CDR2 YENEEA. The DNA for the CDR3 is TGTGCCAGCAGCTTAGCAGGCGGCGACTACGAGCAGTACTTC. The encoded protein is CASSLAGGDYEQYF. The whole variable domain, remainder taken from reference TRBV11-3 and TRBJ2-7, is EAGVVQSPRYKIIEKKQPVAFWCNPISGHNTLYWYLQNLGQGPELLIRYENEEAVDDSQLPKDRFSAERLKGVDSTLKIQPAELGDSAVYLCASSLAGGDYEQYFGPGTRLTVT.

The sample holds a few counts of this clonotype. The chain carries TRBV20-1 and TRBJ2-4; unclear D gene. The CDR3 sequence is 13 residues long. Trimming left V 7 bases short and J 0 bases short, with 10 bases between. CDR1 is DFQATT, CDR2 SNEGSKA, per germline (reference sequence). The CDR3 loop reads CSVPSIAKNIQYF. CDR3 coding DNA: TGCAGTGTTCCTTCGATAGCCAAAAACATTCAGTACTTC.

This clonotype was seen repeatedly, ten times or more. The chain recombines TRBV30 with TRBJ2-2; D possibly corresponds to TRBD2 (6 bases). The CDR3 extends over 18 amino acids. V lost 0 bases, J lost 1 base, and 18 bases lay in between. Germline V gene sequence: CDR1 GTSNPN, CDR2 SVGIG (reference sequence). CDR3 bases: TGTGCCTGGAGTGTACGGAGGGGCAGGGCAAAGAACACCGGGGAGCTGTTTTTT. It codes for CAWSVRRGRAKNTGELFF.

The rearrangement uses TRBV5-1 and TRBJ2-7; D is possibly TRBD2 (5 bases). The CDR3 is made up of 15 amino acids. Between the trimmed V and J ends, which lost 2 bases and 4 bases, there was a span of 16 bases. From germline, CDR1 is SGHRS and CDR2 YFSETQ. The CDR3 DNA is TGCGCCAGCAGCTTTGGTGGAGGTTCGGGGTACGAGCAGTACTTC. Translation gives CASSFGGGSGYEQYF.

This clonotype was observed at least ten times. V gene TRBV7-9 combines with J gene TRBJ2-1; TRBD2 aligns across 9 bases. Germline CDR1 reads SEHNR; CDR2 reads FQNEAQ (reference sequence). The CDR3 contains 18 residues. J gave up 8 bases and V 3 bases, and 17 bases lay outside the gene matches. CDR3 in amino acids: CASSFPPRLAGKRDEQFF. The CDR3 region has the DNA TGTGCCAGCAGCTTTCCTCCCAGGCTAGCGGGAAAGAGGGATGAGCAGTTCTTC. The full variable domain, its missing parts supplied by reference TRBV7-9 and TRBJ2-1, is DTGVSQNPRHKITKRGQNVTFRCDPISEHNRLYWYRQTLGQGPEFLTYFQNEAQLEKSRLLSDRFSAERPKGSFSTLEIQRTEQGDSAMYLCASSFPPRLAGKRDEQFFGPGTRLTVL.

The V gene is TRBV12-3 or TRBV12-4, the J gene TRBJ1-3; TRBD1 is a possible D gene (5 bases). Trimming left V 4 bases short and J 2 bases short, with 12 bases between. There are 15 residues in the CDR3. As DNA, the CDR3 is TGTGCCAGCAGTTCCTCGTTGACAGCTGGAAACACCATATATTTT. Amino acids: CASSSSLTAGNTIYF.

The J gene is TRBJ2-1, the V gene TRBV7-2, with 8 nucleotides matching TRBD2. Trimming cost V 7 bases and J 6 bases; bases outside gene matches: 8. The V gene's germline CDR1 is SGHTA and CDR2 FQGNSA. This CDR3 has 14 residues. The CDR3 sequence is CASNPAGVVNEQFF. As DNA, the CDR3 is TGTGCCAGCAACCCAGCGGGGGTGGTCAATGAGCAGTTCTTC.

This clonotype was seen only a few times. V usage is TRBV15 and J usage is TRBJ2-3; no firm D call. Trimming removed 8 bases from V and 2 bases from J, with 11 bases in between. Germline CDR1 is LNHNV and CDR2 is YYDKDF (reference sequence). This CDR3 has 13 residues. CDR3 sequence: CATREAYTDTQYF. CDR3 nucleotide sequence: TGTGCCACCCGAGAGGCCTACACAGATACGCAGTATTTT.

This clonotype came up once. V is TRBV29-1 and J is TRBJ2-5; the D is unclear. The CDR3 is made up of 13 amino acids. Germline loops: CDR1 SQVTM, CDR2 ANQGSEA. Trimming removed 6 bases from V and 4 bases from J, with 15 bases in between. CDR3 bases: TGCAGCGTGGCCTGGCTGGACCTAGAGACCCAGTACTTC. It translates to CSVAWLDLETQYF.

The sample holds a few counts of this clonotype. CDR3 loop: CASSQDSSRGGNNQPQHF. DNA for the CDR3: TGTGCCAGCAGCCAAGATTCGTCCAGGGGTGGAAACAATCAGCCCCAGCATTTT. The rearrangement links TRBV4-2 to TRBJ1-5, with a tentative D call TRBD1 (6 bases). V was pared by 0 bases and J by 3 bases, with 18 bases between. In germline, CDR1 is LGHNA, CDR2 YNFKEQ. CDR3 length: 18 amino acids.

This clonotype was observed at least ten times. The chain uses TRBV12-3 or TRBV12-4 and TRBJ1-1, with D possibly matching TRBD1 (5 bases). This CDR3 comprises 15 residues. The V gene lost 5 bases and the J gene lost 3 bases, with 16 bases spanning the gap. For the CDR3, the DNA is TGTGCCAGCAGTATACCAGGGAGGGAAGACACTGAAGCTTTCTTT. Translating gives CASSIPGREDTEAFF.

This clonotype showed up many times. This chain uses TRBV5-1 with TRBJ1-2; 8 bases line up with TRBD1. This CDR3 has 14 amino acids. The J segment lost 6 bases and the V segment lost 4 bases, leaving 8 bases of the junction unmatched. The germline CDR1 and CDR2 sequences are SGHRS and YFSETQ. CDR3 sequence: CASSIFGTGDGYTF. DNA for the CDR3: TGCGCCAGCAGCATCTTCGGGACAGGCGATGGCTACACCTTC.

The chain joins TRBV7-2 to TRBJ1-2, with D possibly being TRBD1 (5 bases). Germline V gives CDR1 SGHTA, CDR2 FQGNSA. The germline V and J ends were trimmed by 7 bases and 3 bases, with 15 bases remaining between them. CDR3 size: 14 residues. The CDR3 region has the DNA TGTGCCAGCACCCACGCGGGGCCTTACTATGGCTACACCTTC. This translates into CASTHAGPYYGYTF.

This clonotype occurred many times. The chain uses TRBV12-3 or TRBV12-4 and TRBJ2-7; perhaps TRBD1 as D (5 bases). The V and J ends lost 7 bases and 1 base respectively, with 11 bases between them. This CDR3 is built from 13 residues. CDR3 DNA sequence: TGTGCCAGCACTAGGGCAGGGTCCTACGAGCAGTACTTC. Translating gives CASTRAGSYEQYF.

This clonotype was picked up a small number of times. The chain uses TRBV5-1 and TRBJ2-3, with D unclear. Trimming shortened V by 0 bases and J by 3 bases, and 8 bases separated the two germline ends. The CDR3 contains 14 residues. From germline, CDR1 is SGHRS and CDR2 YFSETQ. The CDR3 loop is CASSLVPATDTQYF. CDR3 sequence (DNA): TGCGCCAGCAGCTTGGTGCCAGCAACAGATACGCAGTATTTT.

The chain couples TRBV11-1 to TRBJ2-5; 7 nucleotides agree with TRBD1. Unmatched junction bases numbered 1, after V lost 1 base and J lost 5 bases. The germline gives CDR1 SGHAT, CDR2 FQDESV (reference sequence). This CDR3 is 13 amino acids long. The DNA for the CDR3 is TGTGCCAGCAGCTTAGAGGGGGCGGAGACCCAGTACTTC. This sequence encodes CASSLEGAETQYF.

This clonotype came up many times. The junction and the germline gene differ at one end; a read error may be behind it. The chain combines TRBV20-1 with TRBJ2-1; D perhaps matches TRBD2 (6 bases). The germline V gene encodes CDR1 DFQATT and CDR2 SNEGSKA (reference sequence). The CDR3 runs 8 residues. The CDR3 DNA sequence: TGCAGTGCTGGGGACTTGCGCTTC. Amino acid sequence: CSAGDLRF.

The chain has TRBV5-5 and TRBJ2-2; the match to TRBD1 covers 8 bases. The J segment lost 5 bases and the V segment lost 6 bases, leaving 12 bases of the junction unmatched. This CDR3 region has 16 residues. Germline CDR1 reads SGHKS; CDR2 reads YYEKEE (reference sequence). CDR3 amino acids: CASNRNTGGWTGELFF. The CDR3 bases are TGTGCCAGCAACCGAAATACAGGGGGTTGGACCGGGGAGCTGTTTTTT.

This clonotype has a handful of counts. The chain is built from TRBV20-1 and TRBJ2-1, with 8 nucleotides matching TRBD1. J gave up 0 bases and V 5 bases, and 6 bases lay outside the gene matches. Germline CDR1 is DFQATT and CDR2 is SNEGSKA (reference sequence). CDR3 size: 15 residues. In nucleotides, the CDR3 is TGCAGTGCTCCGGGACAGGTATTCTCCTACAATGAGCAGTTCTTC. Protein: CSAPGQVFSYNEQFF.

This clonotype was recorded at least ten times. The chain uses TRBV5-1 and TRBJ2-2; D perhaps matches TRBD1 (5 bases). Deletions cut 2 bases from V and 4 bases from J, with 12 bases between. The CDR3 totals 15 residues. Germline-derived CDR1 and CDR2 are SGHRS and YFSETQ. CDR3 sequence: CASSFGQGSTGELFF. The CDR3 region has the DNA TGCGCCAGCAGCTTTGGCCAGGGTAGCACCGGGGAGCTGTTTTTT.

This sequence joins TRBV7-2 and TRBJ2-1, with D perhaps matching TRBD2 (6 bases). V was shortened by 0 bases and J by 7 bases, with 16 bases between the two germline ends. The CDR3 has 16 amino acids. Germline lookup yields CDR1 SGHTA and CDR2 FQGNSA. The CDR3 sequence: CASSLAPGGGKNEQFF. The DNA of the CDR3 is TGTGCCAGCAGCTTAGCGCCTGGTGGAGGGAAGAATGAGCAGTTCTTC.

In regard to this clonotype: A clone one base away is much larger, so this may be a read error. The chain employs TRBV20-1 and TRBJ2-3, with D perhaps TRBD1 or TRBD2 (5 bases each). CDR1 and CDR2 from the germline V gene are DFQATT and SNEGSKA (reference sequence). Between the trimmed V and J ends, which lost 5 bases and 6 bases, there was a span of 21 bases. The CDR3 contains 15 residues. The CDR3 DNA is TGCAGTGCTCCCCGGGACGGGGTTAGAAGGGATACGCAGTATTTT. This encodes CSAPRDGVRRDTQYF.

This clonotype was seen more than once but under ten times. The rearrangement joins TRBV4-2 to TRBJ1-3; possible D gene TRBD1, 6 bases. The CDR3 spans 15 residues. Germline CDR1 reads LGHNA; CDR2 reads YNFKEQ. Trimming removed 1 base from V and 1 base from J, with 8 bases in between. The CDR3: CASSQAGTSGNTIYF. The CDR3 region has the DNA TGTGCCAGCAGCCAAGCCGGGACATCTGGAAACACCATATATTTT.